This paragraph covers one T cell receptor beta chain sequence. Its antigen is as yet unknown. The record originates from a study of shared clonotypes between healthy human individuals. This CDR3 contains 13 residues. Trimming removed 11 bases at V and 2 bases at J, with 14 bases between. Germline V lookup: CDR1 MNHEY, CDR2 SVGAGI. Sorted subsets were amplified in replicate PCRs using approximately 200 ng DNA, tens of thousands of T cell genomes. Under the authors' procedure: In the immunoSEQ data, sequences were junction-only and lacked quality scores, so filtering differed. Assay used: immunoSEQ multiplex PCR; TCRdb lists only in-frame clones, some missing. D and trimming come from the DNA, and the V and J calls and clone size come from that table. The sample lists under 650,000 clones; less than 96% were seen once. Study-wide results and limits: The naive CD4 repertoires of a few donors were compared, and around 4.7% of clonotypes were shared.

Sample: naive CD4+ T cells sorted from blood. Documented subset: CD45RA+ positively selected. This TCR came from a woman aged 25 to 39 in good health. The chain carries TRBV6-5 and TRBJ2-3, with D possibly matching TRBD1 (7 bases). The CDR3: CAGRQGLTDTQYF. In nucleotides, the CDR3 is TGTGCCGGGAGACAGGGACTCACAGATACGCAGTATTTT.